This TCR beta chain came from a study of T cell responses to AZD1222 COVID-19 vaccine. This clone was counted between two and nine times. Here immunoSEQ multiplex PCR was the method, and the copy in TCRdb shows in-frame clones only, minus some. The table shows 80,000 or so clones, with less than 95% occurring only once. Between the trimmed V and J ends, which lost 1 base and 6 bases, there was a span of 16 bases. The CDR3 length is 15 residues. CDR1 is GTSNPN, CDR2 SVGIG, per germline (reference sequence). The specimen was peripheral blood, collected 28 days after the second AZD1222 dose. The sequence came from an adult who received the AZD1222 COVID-19 vaccine. V gene TRBV30 combines with J gene TRBJ1-5; the D is unclear. The CDR3 here is CAWSASRSAPQPQHF. In nucleotides, the CDR3 is TGTGCCTGGAGTGCCTCCCGGTCGGCACCTCAGCCCCAGCATTTT.